This T cell receptor beta chain was identified during a study of OX40 agonist ivuxolimab in advanced cancers. Libraries were prepared by immunoSEQ multiplex PCR; TCRdb keeps only in-frame clonotypes and omits some of them. Of around 63,000 clones listed, about nine tenths are singletons. The sample here was CD4+ or CD8+ T cells sorted from blood, taken in a trial of the OX40 agonist ivuxolimab. The clonotype was recovered from an adult with an advanced solid tumor such as melanoma, head and neck, liver or kidney cancer.

CDR3 region: CASSPAFNEQYF. In DNA form, the CDR3 reads TGCGCCAGCAGCCCGGCCTTTAACGAGCAGTACTTC. J is TRBJ2-7 and V is TRBV5-1; D is unresolved. This CDR3 is built from 12 residues. The germline V and J ends were trimmed by 4 bases and 5 bases, with 10 bases remaining between them. Germline loops: CDR1 SGHRS, CDR2 YFSETQ.